This record covers a single T cell receptor beta chain. Its antigen is currently unknown. The entry originates in a study of monozygotic twins with cystic fibrosis. Study outcomes and limitations: V usage most resembled the co-twin in 13 of 16 pairs. Shared CDR3 numbers were not associated with age, concordance or severity. Unrelated CF individuals shared fewer identical clonotypes than monozygotic CF twins.

Sequenced by immunoSEQ multiplex PCR; TCRdb stores in-frame clones only, minus some. Of about 14,000 clones in the sample, 80% to 95% were seen once. CDR1 and CDR2 from the germline V gene are MNHEY and SMNVEV (reference sequence). Trimming left V 1 base short and J 7 bases short, with 1 base between. The CDR3 extends over 10 amino acids. The origin of this receptor is a girl aged 2-10 years with cystic fibrosis. The sequenced sample was blood. The V and J genes are TRBV27 and TRBJ1-2, with D hard to call. CDR3 loop: CASSLFGYTF. The CDR3 bases are TGTGCCAGCAGTTTATTTGGCTACACCTTC.